The T cell receptor beta chain described here comes from a study of response to subunit inactivated influenza vaccine. In its sample, this clonotype was seen a few times. Its antigen is as yet unknown. TCRdb itself ran the RT-PCR reads through MiXCR, one entry per CDR3 protein. The data show 500,000 or so distinct CDR3 sequences, with around 9.9% seen just once and approximately 12% held by the top ten. Regarding the study as a whole: New T cells are recruited in small numbers by each seasonal influenza vaccination, according to the authors' suggestion.

The CDR3 has 14 amino acids. V was pared by 1 base and J by 7 bases, with 13 bases between. Germline CDR1 is SGHTA and CDR2 is FQGNSA. This chain connects TRBV7-2 to TRBJ2-5; D ambiguous. Sequences were derived from PBMCs from blood, sampled more than 35 days after vaccination. This TCR was recovered from a man aged 45-65 years who received an inactivated influenza vaccine. The CDR3: CASSLVDRLGTQYF. The CDR3 bases are TGTGCCAGCAGCTTAGTGGATCGCTTGGGGACCCAGTACTTC.